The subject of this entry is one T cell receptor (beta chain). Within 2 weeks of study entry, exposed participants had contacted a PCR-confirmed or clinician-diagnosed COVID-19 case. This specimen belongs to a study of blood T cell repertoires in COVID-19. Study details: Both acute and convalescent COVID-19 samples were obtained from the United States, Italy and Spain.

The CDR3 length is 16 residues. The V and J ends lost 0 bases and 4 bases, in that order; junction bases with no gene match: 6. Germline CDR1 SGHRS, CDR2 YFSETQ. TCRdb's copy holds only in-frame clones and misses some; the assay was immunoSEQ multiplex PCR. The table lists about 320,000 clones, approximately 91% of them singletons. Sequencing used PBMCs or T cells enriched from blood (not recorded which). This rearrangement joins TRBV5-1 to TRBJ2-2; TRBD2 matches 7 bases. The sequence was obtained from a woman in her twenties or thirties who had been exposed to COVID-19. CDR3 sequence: CASSLAVGGSTGELFF. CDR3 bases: TGCGCCAGCAGCTTGGCGGTCGGGGGGAGCACCGGGGAGCTGTTTTTT.